The T cell receptor (beta chain) under discussion was sequenced for a study of CD8+ T cells in alopecia areata. Study at large: For the treated group, dosing was oral tofacitinib at 5 to 10 mg twice daily. Points from the study as a whole: Scalp samples also yield sequences of resident alphabeta T cells from normal skin.

Sample treatment: oral pan-JAK inhibitor, 5-10 mg twice daily. Comment on this clone: The target antigen is unknown.

Trimming left V 4 bases short and J 4 bases short, with 11 bases between. This CDR3 region has 13 residues. CDR1 is GTSNPN and CDR2 is SVGIG in the germline V gene (reference sequence). As the sequencing template, cDNA was produced by extracting RNA and reverse transcribing it. Assay used: immunoSEQ multiplex PCR; TCRdb lists only in-frame clones, some missing. The sample holds roughly 210,000 clones, around 43% seen once. The specimen was CD4+ T cells sorted from blood, collected at approximately week 37, from a patient treated with tofacitinib. The chain combines TRBV30 with TRBJ1-5; possible D gene TRBD1, 6 bases. The TCR originated in a human donor with alopecia areata. The CDR3 coding sequence is TGTGCCTGGACGCAGGGGAGGAATCAGCCCCAGCATTTT. This encodes CAWTQGRNQPQHF.